Sequencing of this TCR beta chain was carried out in a study of T-cell reconstitution after alpha-beta-depleted transplantation in children. This sample's TCRbeta library carried unique molecular identifier barcodes. TCRdb reprocessed the PCR reads with MiXCR, giving one entry per CDR3 protein. The sample consists of approximately 300,000 distinct CDR3 sequences, 10% of them appearing once. Study-wide results and limits: Some patients showed high day-60 TCRbeta diversity, which derived from surviving recipient T cells and thymic progenitors.

Trimming shortened V by 5 bases and J by 5 bases, and 9 bases separated the two germline ends. The germline V gene has CDR1 SGHDN and CDR2 FVKESK. The CDR3 is 12 residues long. This clonotype was found many times. No antigen is known for it. The gene calls are TRBV14 and TRBJ2-5; D unclear. The source was PBMCs, collected before TCRalphabeta/CD19-depleted stem cell transplant. This TCR was sampled from a boy younger than two with acute myeloid leukemia, due to receive a stem cell transplant. The CDR3 DNA reads as TGTGCCAGCAGCAAACGACACGAGACCCAGTACTTC. The encoded protein is CASSKRHETQYF.